This TCR beta chain stems from a study of T cells in Graves' hyperthyroidism and ophthalmopathy. Study as a whole: Peripheral blood draws took place at initial diagnosis, ahead of any treatment.

To note about this clonotype: A much larger clone sits a single nucleotide away, making a read error possible.

Amplified regions were TCR beta CDR3 sequences from RNA transcripts. Using the HTBI primer set, a first-round RT-PCR was run on the TCR CDR3. Via MiXCR, TCRdb re-called the multiplex PCR reads, giving one row per CDR3 protein. Here the sample spans about 480,000 distinct CDR3 sequences, 20% to 25% being singletons. Looked up from germline, CDR1 is SGHTA and CDR2 is FQGNSA. CDR3 length: 13 residues. V was shortened by 4 bases and J by 10 bases, with 11 bases between the two germline ends. Investigators excluded patients with uncontrolled infection, other autoimmune disease, pregnancy or lactation. Diagnoses were made from clinical symptoms, serum measures (thyroxine and TRAb), thyroid ultrasound and orbital computed tomography. Fresh peripheral blood, around 9.2 ml of it, supplied the PBMCs.

The rearrangement links TRBV7-2 to TRBJ1-6; no clear D. The TCR sequence derives from a woman aged 70-85 years with Graves' ophthalmopathy. Sequenced sample: blood. In nucleotides, the CDR3 is TGTGCCAGCAGCTCGACCGGTGGCTCACCCCTCCACTTT. Protein sequence: CASSSTGGSPLHF.